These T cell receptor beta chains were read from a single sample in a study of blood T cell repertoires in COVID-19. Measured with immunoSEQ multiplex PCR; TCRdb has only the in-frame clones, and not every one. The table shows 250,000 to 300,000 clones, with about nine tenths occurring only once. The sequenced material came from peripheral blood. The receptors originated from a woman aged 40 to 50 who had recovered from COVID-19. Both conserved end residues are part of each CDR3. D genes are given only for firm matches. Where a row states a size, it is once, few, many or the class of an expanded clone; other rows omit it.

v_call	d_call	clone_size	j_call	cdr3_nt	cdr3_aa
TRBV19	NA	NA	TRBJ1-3	TGTGCCAGTAGTACCTCAGGGGCTGGAAACACCATATATTTT	CASSTSGAGNTIYF
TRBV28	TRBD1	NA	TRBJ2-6	TGTGCCAGCAGCACCCCGGGACAGGGACTCTTTGTGGCCAACGTCCTGACTTTC	CASSTPGQGLFVANVLTF
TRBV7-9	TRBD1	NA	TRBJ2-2	TGTGCCAGCACCCCAGGCGACAGGGAACTAGGCACCGGGGAGCTGTTTTTT	CASTPGDRELGTGELFF
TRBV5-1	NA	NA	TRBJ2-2	TGCGCCAGCAGCTTGGGGTATCGGACAGTGGGAACCGGGGAGCTGTTTTTT	CASSLGYRTVGTGELFF
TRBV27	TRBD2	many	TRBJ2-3	TGTGCCAGCAGTCCCCGTGCGGGGGTGAGCACAGATACGCAGTATTTT	CASSPRAGVSTDTQYF
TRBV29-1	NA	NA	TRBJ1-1	TGCAGCGTGGGGGGGGAAGCTGAAGCTTTCTTT	CSVGGEAEAFF
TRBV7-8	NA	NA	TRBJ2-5	TGTGCCAGCAGCTTAGAGACAGTCCAAGAGACCCAGTACTTC	CASSLETVQETQYF
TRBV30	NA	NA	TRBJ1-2	TGTGCCTGGAGTGGGCCCGGGGCAGGGGAGTATGGCTACACCTTC	CAWSGPGAGEYGYTF
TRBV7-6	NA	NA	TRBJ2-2	TGTGCCAGCAGCCCAGACACGATTACCACCGGGGAGCTGTTTTTT	CASSPDTITTGELFF
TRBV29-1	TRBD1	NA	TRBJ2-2	TGCAGCGCTTCAACCCAGGGGGCGCAGACCGGGGAGCTGTTTTTT	CSASTQGAQTGELFF
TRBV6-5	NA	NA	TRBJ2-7	TGTGCCAGCAGCGAGGCCGGCGTTACCTACGAGCAGTACTTC	CASSEAGVTYEQYF
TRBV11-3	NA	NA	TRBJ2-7	TGTGCCAGCAGCGGTAAAGGACAGCCAGAAAGCTACGAGCAGTACTTC	CASSGKGQPESYEQYF
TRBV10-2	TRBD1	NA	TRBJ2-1	TGCGCCAGCAGTTGGACAGGGAACAATGAGCAGTTCTTC	CASSWTGNNEQFF